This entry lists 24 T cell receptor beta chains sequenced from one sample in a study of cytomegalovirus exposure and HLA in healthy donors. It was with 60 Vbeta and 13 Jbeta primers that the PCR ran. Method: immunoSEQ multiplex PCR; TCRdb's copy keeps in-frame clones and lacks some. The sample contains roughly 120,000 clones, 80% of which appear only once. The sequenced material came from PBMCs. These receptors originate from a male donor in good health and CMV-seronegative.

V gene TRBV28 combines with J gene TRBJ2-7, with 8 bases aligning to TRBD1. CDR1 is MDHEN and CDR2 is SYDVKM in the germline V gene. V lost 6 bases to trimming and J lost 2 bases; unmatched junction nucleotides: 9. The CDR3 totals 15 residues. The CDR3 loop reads CASSYGDRFTYEQYF. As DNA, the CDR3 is TGTGCCAGCAGCTATGGGGACAGGTTCACCTACGAGCAGTACTTC. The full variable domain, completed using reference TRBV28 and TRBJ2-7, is DVKVTQSSRYLVKRTGEKVFLECVQDMDHENMFWYRQDPGLGLRLIYFSYDVKMKEKGDIPEGYSVSREKKERFSLILESASTNQTSMYLCASSYGDRFTYEQYFGPGTRLTVT.

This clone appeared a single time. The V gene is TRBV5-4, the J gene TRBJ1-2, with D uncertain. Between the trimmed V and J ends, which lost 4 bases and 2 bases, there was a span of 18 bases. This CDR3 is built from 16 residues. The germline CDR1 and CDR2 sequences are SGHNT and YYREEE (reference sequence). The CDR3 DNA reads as TGTGCCAGCAGCCCTGGCGGCAGTGGATGGAACTATGGCTACACCTTC. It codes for CASSPGGSGWNYGYTF.

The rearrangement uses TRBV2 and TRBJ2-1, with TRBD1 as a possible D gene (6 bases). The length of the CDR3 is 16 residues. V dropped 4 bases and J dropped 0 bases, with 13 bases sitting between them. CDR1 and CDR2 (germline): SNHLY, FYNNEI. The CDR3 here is CASSGGQTPSYNEQFF. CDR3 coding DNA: TGTGCCAGCAGTGGAGGACAGACCCCCTCCTACAATGAGCAGTTCTTC.

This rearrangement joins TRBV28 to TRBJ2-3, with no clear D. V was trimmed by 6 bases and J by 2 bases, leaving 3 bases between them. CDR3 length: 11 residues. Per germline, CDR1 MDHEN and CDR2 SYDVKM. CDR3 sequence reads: CASSITDTQYF. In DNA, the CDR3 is TGTGCCAGCAGCATCACAGATACGCAGTATTTT.

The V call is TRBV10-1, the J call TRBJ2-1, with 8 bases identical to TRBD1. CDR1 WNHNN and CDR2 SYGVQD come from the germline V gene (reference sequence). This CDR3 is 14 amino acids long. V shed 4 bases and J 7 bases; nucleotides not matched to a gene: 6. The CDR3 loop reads CASSGRQGSNEQFF. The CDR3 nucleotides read TGCGCCAGCAGTGGGAGACAGGGGAGTAATGAGCAGTTCTTC.

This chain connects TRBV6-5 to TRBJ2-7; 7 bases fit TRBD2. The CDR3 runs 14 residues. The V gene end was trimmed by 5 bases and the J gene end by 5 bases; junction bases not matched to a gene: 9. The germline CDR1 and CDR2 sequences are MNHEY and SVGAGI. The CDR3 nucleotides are TGTGCCAGCAGTGCGGGGGAGGGCTTCCACGAGCAGTACTTC. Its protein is CASSAGEGFHEQYF.

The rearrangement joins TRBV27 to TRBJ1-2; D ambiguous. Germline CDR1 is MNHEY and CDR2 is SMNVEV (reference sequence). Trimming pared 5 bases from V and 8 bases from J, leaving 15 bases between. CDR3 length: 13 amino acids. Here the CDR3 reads CASSPTGRSGYTF. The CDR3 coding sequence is TGTGCCAGCAGTCCCACGGGGAGGAGCGGCTACACCTTC.

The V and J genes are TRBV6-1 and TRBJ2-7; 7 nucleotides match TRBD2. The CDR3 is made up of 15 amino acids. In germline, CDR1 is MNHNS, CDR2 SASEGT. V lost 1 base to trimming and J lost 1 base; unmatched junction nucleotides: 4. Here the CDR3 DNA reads TGTGCCAGCAGTGAAGGAGGGGAGGGGTCCTACGAGCAGTACTTC. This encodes CASSEGGEGSYEQYF.

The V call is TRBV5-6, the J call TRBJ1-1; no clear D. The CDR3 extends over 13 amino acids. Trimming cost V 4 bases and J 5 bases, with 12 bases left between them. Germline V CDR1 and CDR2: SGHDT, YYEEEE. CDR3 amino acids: CASSPGSPTEAFF. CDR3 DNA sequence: TGTGCCAGCAGCCCTGGCTCTCCAACTGAAGCTTTCTTT.

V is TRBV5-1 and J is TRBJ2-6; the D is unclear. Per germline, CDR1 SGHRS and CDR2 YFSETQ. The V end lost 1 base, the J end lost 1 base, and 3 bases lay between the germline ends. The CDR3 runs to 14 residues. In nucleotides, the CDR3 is TGCGCCAGCAGCTTGATATCTGGGGCCAACGTCCTGACTTTC. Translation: CASSLISGANVLTF.

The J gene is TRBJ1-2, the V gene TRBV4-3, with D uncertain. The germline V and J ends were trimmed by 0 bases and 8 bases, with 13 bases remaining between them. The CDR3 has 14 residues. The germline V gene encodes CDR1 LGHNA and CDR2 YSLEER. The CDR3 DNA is TGCGCCAGCAGCCAAGAGGCGGGCCCGGGGGGCTACACCTTC. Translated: CASSQEAGPGGYTF.

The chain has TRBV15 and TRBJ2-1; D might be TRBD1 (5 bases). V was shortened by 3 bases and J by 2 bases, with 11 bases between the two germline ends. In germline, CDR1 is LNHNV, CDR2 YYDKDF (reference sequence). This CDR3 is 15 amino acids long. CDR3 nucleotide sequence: TGTGCCACCAGCAGGGTAATAGGGGCCTACAATGAGCAGTTCTTC. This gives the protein CATSRVIGAYNEQFF. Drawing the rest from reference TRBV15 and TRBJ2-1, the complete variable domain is DAMVIQNPRYQVTQFGKPVTLSCSQTLNHNVMYWYQQKSSQAPKLLFHYYDKDFNNEADTPDNFQSRRPNTSFCFLDIRSPGLGDTAMYLCATSRVIGAYNEQFFGPGTRLTVL.

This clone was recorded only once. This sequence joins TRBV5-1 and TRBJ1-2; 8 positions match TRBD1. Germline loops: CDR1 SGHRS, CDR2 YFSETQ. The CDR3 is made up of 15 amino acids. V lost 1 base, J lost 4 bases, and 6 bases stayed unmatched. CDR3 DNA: TGCGCCAGCAGCTTGCTGCAGGGGGCGGTCTATGGCTACACCTTC. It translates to CASSLLQGAVYGYTF. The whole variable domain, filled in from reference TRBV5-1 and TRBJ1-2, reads KAGVTQTPRYLIKTRGQQVTLSCSPISGHRSVSWYQQTPGQGLQFLFEYFSETQRNKGNFPGRFSGRQFSNSRSEMNVSTLELGDSALYLCASSLLQGAVYGYTFGSGTRLTVV.

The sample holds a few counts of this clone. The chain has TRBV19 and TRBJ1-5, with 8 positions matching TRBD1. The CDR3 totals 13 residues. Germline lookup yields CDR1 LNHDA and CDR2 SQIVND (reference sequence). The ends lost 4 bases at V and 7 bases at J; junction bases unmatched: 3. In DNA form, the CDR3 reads TGTGCCAGTAGTAGGTACAGGGGGCAGCCCCAGCATTTT. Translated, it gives CASSRYRGQPQHF.

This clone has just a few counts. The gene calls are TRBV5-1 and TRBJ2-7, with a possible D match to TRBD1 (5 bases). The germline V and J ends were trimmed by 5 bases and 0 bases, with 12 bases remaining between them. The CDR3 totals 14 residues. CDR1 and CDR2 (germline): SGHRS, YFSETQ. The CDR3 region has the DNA TGCGCCAGCAGATTGACAGAGAACTCCTACGAGCAGTACTTC. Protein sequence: CASRLTENSYEQYF. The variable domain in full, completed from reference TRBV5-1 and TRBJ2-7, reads KAGVTQTPRYLIKTRGQQVTLSCSPISGHRSVSWYQQTPGQGLQFLFEYFSETQRNKGNFPGRFSGRQFSNSRSEMNVSTLELGDSALYLCASRLTENSYEQYFGPGTRLTVT.

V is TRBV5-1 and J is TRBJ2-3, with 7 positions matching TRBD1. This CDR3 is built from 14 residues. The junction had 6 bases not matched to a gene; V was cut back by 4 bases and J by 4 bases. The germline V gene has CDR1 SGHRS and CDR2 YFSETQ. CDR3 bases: TGCGCCAGCAGCCCCGGGACAGATTCAGATACGCAGTATTTT. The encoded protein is CASSPGTDSDTQYF.

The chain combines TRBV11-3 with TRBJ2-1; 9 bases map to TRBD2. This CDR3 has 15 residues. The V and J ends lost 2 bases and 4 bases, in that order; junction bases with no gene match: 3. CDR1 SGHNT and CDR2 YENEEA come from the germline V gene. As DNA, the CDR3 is TGTGCCAGCAGCTTATCTAGCGGGATTTACAATGAGCAGTTCTTC. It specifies CASSLSSGIYNEQFF.

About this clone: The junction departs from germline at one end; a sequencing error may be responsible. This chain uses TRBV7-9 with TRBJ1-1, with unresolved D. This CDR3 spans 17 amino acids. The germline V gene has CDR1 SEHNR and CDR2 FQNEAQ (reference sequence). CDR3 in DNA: TGTTCCAGCAGCTTGATTCTCCGGGTCGGGATGAACACTGAAGCTTTCTTT. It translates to CSSSLILRVGMNTEAFF.

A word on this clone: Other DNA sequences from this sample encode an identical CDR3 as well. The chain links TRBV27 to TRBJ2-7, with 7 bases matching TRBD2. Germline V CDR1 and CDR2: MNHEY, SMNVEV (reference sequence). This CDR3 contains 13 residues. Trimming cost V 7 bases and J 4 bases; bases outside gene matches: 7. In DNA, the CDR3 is TGTGCCAGCAAGGGCGGGGGAAAGTACGAGCAGTACTTC. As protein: CASKGGGKYEQYF.

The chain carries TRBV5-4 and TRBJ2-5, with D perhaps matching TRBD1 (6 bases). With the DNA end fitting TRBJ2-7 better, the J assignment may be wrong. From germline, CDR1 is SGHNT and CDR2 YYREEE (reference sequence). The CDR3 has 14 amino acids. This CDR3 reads CASSLGGQPYEQYF. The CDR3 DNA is TGTGCCAGCAGCTTGGGGGGGCAGCCATACGAGCAGTACTTC.

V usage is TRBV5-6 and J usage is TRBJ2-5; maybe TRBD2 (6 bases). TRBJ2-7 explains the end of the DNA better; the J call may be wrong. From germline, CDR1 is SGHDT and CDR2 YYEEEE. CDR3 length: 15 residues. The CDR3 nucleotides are TGTGCCAGCAGCCCGGGACTCCTAAGCTCCTACGAGCAGTACTTC. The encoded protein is CASSPGLLSSYEQYF.

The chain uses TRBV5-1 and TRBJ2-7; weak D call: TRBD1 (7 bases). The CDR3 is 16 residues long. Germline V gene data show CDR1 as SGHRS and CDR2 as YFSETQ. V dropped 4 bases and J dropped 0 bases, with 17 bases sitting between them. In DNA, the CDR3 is TGCGCCAGCAGCGGGGGGACAGCCGAGAGCTCCTACGAGCAGTACTTC. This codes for CASSGGTAESSYEQYF. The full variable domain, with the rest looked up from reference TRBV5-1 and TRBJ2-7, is KAGVTQTPRYLIKTRGQQVTLSCSPISGHRSVSWYQQTPGQGLQFLFEYFSETQRNKGNFPGRFSGRQFSNSRSEMNVSTLELGDSALYLCASSGGTAESSYEQYFGPGTRLTVT.

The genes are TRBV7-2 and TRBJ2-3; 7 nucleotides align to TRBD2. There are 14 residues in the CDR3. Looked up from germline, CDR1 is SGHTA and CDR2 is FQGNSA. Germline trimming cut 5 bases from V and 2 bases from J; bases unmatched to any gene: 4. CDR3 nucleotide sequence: TGTGCCAGCAGCCGGAGCGGGGCCACAGATACGCAGTATTTT. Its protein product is CASSRSGATDTQYF.

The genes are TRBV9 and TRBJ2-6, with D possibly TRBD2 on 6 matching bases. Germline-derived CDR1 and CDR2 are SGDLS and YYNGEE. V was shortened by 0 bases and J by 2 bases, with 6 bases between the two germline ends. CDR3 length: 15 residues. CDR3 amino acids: CASSVGRAGANVLTF. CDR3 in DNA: TGTGCCAGCAGCGTAGGGAGGGCTGGGGCCAACGTCCTGACTTTC.